Listed below are T cell receptor beta chains from one sample, sequenced in a study of OX40 agonist ivuxolimab in advanced cancers. The method was immunoSEQ multiplex PCR; TCRdb's version includes in-frame clones alone and lacks a portion of them. This table has about 41,000 clones, about 89% appearing once. Sequencing used CD4+ or CD8+ T cells sorted from blood, obtained in a trial of the OX40 agonist ivuxolimab. These receptors were obtained from an adult with an advanced solid tumor such as melanoma, head and neck, liver or kidney cancer. CDR3s include the opening cysteine and the closing phenylalanine or tryptophan. A D gene is named only where the DNA matches it firmly. Clone size, where shown, is once, few, many, or a class for clones that have expanded.

>TRBV28|.|.|TRBJ1-2
CASRTDYGYTF
TGTGCCAGCCGGACAGACTATGGCTACACCTTC
>TRBV30|medium-sized|.|TRBJ1-5
CAWSTMTGVGQPQHF
TGTGCCTGGAGTACCATGACAGGAGTCGGACAGCCCCAGCATTTT
>TRBV19|.|TRBD1|TRBJ2-1
CATRQGVYEQFF
TGTGCCACCAGACAGGGGGTTTATGAGCAGTTCTTC
>TRBV6-1|.|TRBD2|TRBJ2-2
CASNDLAGSTGELFF
TGTGCCAGCAACGATCTAGCGGGATCCACCGGGGAGCTGTTTTTT
>TRBV6-5|.|.|TRBJ2-2
CASRIDRRAGELFF
TGTGCCAGCAGAATCGACAGAAGGGCCGGGGAGCTGTTTTTT
>TRBV25-1|.|.|TRBJ1-2
CASSESGGTSYGYTF
TGTGCCAGCAGTGAATCGGGGGGGACCTCCTATGGCTACACCTTC
>TRBV7-9|.|.|TRBJ1-1
CASSPPLAGGMNTEAFF
TGTGCCAGCAGCCCCCCATTGGCCGGAGGTATGAACACTGAAGCTTTCTTT
>TRBV28|.|.|TRBJ1-2
CASNTLGINYGYTF
TGTGCCAGCAATACTCTTGGGATCAACTATGGCTACACCTTC
>TRBV9|.|TRBD1|TRBJ2-3
CASSSRDRSTDTQYF
TGTGCCAGCAGCTCCCGGGACAGGAGCACAGATACGCAGTATTTT
>TRBV5-4|.|.|TRBJ1-1
CASSPRVSTEAFF
TGTGCCAGCAGCCCCCGCGTGAGCACTGAAGCTTTCTTT
>TRBV10-3|.|TRBD2|TRBJ2-5
CAIGRTSGRALETQYF
TGTGCCATCGGTAGGACTAGCGGGAGGGCCCTAGAGACCCAGTACTTC
>TRBV6-5|.|.|TRBJ1-5
CASSVNGVNQPRHF
TGTGCCAGCAGCGTAAACGGGGTAAATCAGCCCCGGCATTTT
>TRBV28|.|TRBD1|TRBJ1-1
CASSTPGTGAIEAFF
TGTGCCAGCAGTACACCCGGGACAGGGGCTATTGAAGCTTTCTTT
>TRBV11-2|.|TRBD1|TRBJ1-2
CASSVRDRGESGYTF
TGTGCCAGCAGCGTCCGGGACAGGGGAGAGAGTGGCTACACCTTC
>TRBV7-9|few|TRBD1|TRBJ1-1
CASSYSTGSAEAFF
TGTGCCAGCAGCTACTCGACAGGGTCCGCTGAAGCTTTCTTT
>TRBV11-3|.|.|TRBJ2-3
CASSLGLTDTQYF
TGTGCCAGCAGCTTAGGCCTCACAGATACGCAGTATTTT
>TRBV9|.|TRBD1|TRBJ1-2
CASSLRTGSPYGYTF
TGTGCCAGCAGCCTACGGACAGGGAGCCCCTATGGCTACACCTTC
>TRBV9|.|.|TRBJ2-1
CASSVAEVPQDEQFF
TGTGCCAGCAGCGTAGCAGAAGTTCCCCAGGATGAGCAGTTCTTC
>TRBV14|.|.|TRBJ2-1
CASSQGLLRNEQFF
TGTGCCAGCAGCCAAGGGCTTTTGCGGAATGAGCAGTTCTTC
>TRBV7-8|.|.|TRBJ2-1
CASSLAGLNEQFF
TGTGCCAGCAGCTTAGCGGGACTGAATGAGCAGTTCTTC
>TRBV28|.|TRBD1|TRBJ1-2
CATLGTGGSGYTF
TGTGCCACCTTGGGGACAGGGGGCTCTGGCTACACCTTC
>TRBV18|.|.|TRBJ1-1
CASSPPGQRLNTEAFF
TGTGCCAGCTCACCACCTGGACAGCGGCTGAACACTGAAGCTTTCTTT
>TRBV2|.|TRBD1|TRBJ2-1
CASSEETGGLEQFF
TGTGCCAGCAGTGAAGAAACAGGGGGCCTTGAGCAGTTCTTC
>TRBV11-3|.|.|TRBJ1-1
CASSPTRANTEAFF
TGTGCCAGCAGCCCGACGAGGGCGAACACTGAAGCTTTCTTT
>TRBV6-4|.|TRBD1|TRBJ1-6
CASRRTGDAYSPLHF
TGTGCCAGCAGGCGGACAGGAGATGCTTATTCACCCCTCCACTTT
>TRBV5-4|.|TRBD1|TRBJ2-5
CASSHRGSETQYF
TGTGCCAGCAGCCACAGGGGTAGCGAGACCCAGTACTTC
>TRBV7-6|.|.|TRBJ2-2
CASSLGGNTGELFF
TGTGCCAGCAGCTTAGGAGGGAACACCGGGGAGCTGTTTTTT
>TRBV19|.|.|TRBJ1-1
CASSPKSTGNTEAFF
TGTGCCAGTAGTCCGAAGTCGACAGGGAACACTGAAGCTTTCTTT
>TRBV10-3|.|TRBD2|TRBJ2-2
CAITQREKVGELFF
TGTGCCATCACCCAGCGGGAGAAAGTCGGGGAGCTGTTTTTT
>TRBV5-1|.|TRBD2|TRBJ2-7
CASKLLAENYEQYF
TGCGCCAGCAAATTACTAGCGGAAAACTACGAGCAGTACTTC
>TRBV6-5|.|.|TRBJ2-7
CADRRRAPSSYEQYF
TGTGCCGACCGCCGCCGAGCGCCTAGCTCCTACGAGCAGTACTTC
>TRBV30|.|.|TRBJ2-4
CAWSWERNIQYF
TGTGCCTGGAGTTGGGAGAGAAACATTCAGTACTTC
>TRBV2|.|TRBD2|TRBJ2-3
CASSQRESDTQYF
TGTGCCAGCTCCCAGCGGGAGTCAGATACGCAGTATTTT
>TRBV6-5|.|.|TRBJ1-1
CASSTPPSEAFF
TGTGCCAGCAGTACCCCCCCCTCTGAAGCTTTCTTT
>TRBV28|once|TRBD1|TRBJ2-1
CASRSPSGQGRNEQFF
TGTGCCAGCAGGTCCCCATCGGGACAGGGGCGAAATGAGCAGTTCTTC
>TRBV6-5|.|.|TRBJ2-2
CASRPTTGELFF
TGTGCCAGCAGACCCACAACCGGGGAGCTGTTTTTT
>TRBV29-1|.|.|TRBJ1-4
CSVWEGATNEKLFF
TGCAGCGTCTGGGAGGGGGCAACTAATGAAAAACTGTTTTTT
>TRBV1|once|.|TRBJ2-2
CTSSQDGWRVLANTGELFF
TGCACCAGCAGCCAAGACGGCTGGAGGGTCCTCGCGAACACCGGGGAGCTGTTTTTT
>TRBV5-1|.|.|TRBJ2-3
CASRPGQFPDTQYF
TGCGCCAGCAGACCCGGACAGTTTCCAGATACGCAGTATTTT
>TRBV7-4|.|.|TRBJ1-3
CASTGGVALSGNTIYF
TGTGCCAGCACCGGGGGGGTGGCGCTCTCTGGAAACACCATATATTTT
>TRBV5-1|.|TRBD2|TRBJ2-1
CASSFPRGTLAGMYNEQFF
TGCGCCAGCAGCTTTCCCCGGGGGACTTTAGCGGGAATGTACAATGAGCAGTTCTTC
>TRBV29-1|once|.|TRBJ1-1
CSVCLLQNTEAFF
TGCAGCGTGTGTCTACTACAGAACACTGAAGCTTTCTTT